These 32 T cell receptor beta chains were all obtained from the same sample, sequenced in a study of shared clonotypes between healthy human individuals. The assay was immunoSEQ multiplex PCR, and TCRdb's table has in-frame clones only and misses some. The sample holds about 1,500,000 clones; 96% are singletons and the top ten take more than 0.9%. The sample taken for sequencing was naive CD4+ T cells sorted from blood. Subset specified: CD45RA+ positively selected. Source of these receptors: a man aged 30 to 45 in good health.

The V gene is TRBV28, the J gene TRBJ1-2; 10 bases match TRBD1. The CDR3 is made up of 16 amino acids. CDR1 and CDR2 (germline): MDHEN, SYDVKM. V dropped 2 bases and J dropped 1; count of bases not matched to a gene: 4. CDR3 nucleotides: TGTGCCAGCAGTTTAGTGGGACAGGGGTATAACTATGGCTACACCTTC. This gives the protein CASSLVGQGYNYGYTF.

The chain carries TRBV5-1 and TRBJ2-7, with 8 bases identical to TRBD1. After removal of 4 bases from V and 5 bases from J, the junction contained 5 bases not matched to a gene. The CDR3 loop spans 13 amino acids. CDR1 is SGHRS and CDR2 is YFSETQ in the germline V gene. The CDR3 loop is CASSATGDHEQYF. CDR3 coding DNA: TGCGCCAGCAGCGCGACAGGGGACCACGAGCAGTACTTC.

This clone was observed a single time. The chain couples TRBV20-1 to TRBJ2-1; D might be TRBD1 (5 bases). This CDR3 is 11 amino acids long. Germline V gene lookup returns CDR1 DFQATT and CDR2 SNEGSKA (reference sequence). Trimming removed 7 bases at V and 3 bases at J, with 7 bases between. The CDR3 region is CSVRGYNEQFF. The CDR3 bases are TGCAGTGTAAGGGGCTACAATGAGCAGTTCTTC.

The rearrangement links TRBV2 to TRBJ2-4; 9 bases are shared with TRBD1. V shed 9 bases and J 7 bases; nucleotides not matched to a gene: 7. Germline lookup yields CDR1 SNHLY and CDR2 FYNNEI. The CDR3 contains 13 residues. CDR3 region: CARTGQGSNIQYF. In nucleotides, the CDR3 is TGTGCCAGAACCGGACAGGGGAGTAACATTCAGTACTTC.

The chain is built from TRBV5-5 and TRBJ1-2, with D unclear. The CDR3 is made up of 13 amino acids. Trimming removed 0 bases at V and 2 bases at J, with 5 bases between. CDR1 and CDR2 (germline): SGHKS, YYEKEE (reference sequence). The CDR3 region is CASSLAANYGYTF. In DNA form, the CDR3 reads TGTGCCAGCAGCTTGGCAGCCAACTATGGCTACACCTTC.

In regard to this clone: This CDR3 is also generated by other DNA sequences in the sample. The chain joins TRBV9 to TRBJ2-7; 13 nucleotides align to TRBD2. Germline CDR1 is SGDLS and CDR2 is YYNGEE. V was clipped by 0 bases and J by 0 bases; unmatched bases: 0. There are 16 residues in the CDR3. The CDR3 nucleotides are TGTGCCAGCAGCGTAGGGACTAGCGGGAGCTCCTACGAGCAGTACTTC. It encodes CASSVGTSGSSYEQYF.

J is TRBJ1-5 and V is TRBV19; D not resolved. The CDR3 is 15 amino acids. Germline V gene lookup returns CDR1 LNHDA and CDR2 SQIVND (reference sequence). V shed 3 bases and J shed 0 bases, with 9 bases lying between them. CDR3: CASSIPTSSNQPQHF. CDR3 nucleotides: TGTGCCAGTAGTATCCCGACGAGTAGCAATCAGCCCCAGCATTTT.

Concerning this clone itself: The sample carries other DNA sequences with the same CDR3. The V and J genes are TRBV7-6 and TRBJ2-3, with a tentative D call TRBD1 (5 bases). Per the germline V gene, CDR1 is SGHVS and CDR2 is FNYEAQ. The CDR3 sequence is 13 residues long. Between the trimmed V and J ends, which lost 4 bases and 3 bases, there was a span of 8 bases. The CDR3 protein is CASSSQGTDTQYF. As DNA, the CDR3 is TGTGCCAGCAGCTCCCAGGGTACAGATACGCAGTATTTT.

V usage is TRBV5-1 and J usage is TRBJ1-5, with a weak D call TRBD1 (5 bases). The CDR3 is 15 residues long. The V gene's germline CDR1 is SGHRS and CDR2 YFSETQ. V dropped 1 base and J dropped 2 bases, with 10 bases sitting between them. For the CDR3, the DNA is TGCGCCAGCAGCTTGATGGGGGGAGGCAATCAGCCCCAGCATTTT. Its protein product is CASSLMGGGNQPQHF.

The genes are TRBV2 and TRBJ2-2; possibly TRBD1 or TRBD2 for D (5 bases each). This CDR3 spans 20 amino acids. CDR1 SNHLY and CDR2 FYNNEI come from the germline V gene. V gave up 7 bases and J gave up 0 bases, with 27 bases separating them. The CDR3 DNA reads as TGTGCCAGCATATCGAGGGGTCCGAGGAAAGCGGAGGCGAACACCGGGGAGCTGTTTTTT. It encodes CASISRGPRKAEANTGELFF.

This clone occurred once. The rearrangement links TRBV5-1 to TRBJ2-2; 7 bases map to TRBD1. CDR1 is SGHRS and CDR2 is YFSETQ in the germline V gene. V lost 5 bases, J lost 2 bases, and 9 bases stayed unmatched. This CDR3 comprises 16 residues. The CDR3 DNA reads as TGCGCCAGCAGACAGTTCGGGACAGAAAACACCGGGGAGCTGTTTTTT. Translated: CASRQFGTENTGELFF.

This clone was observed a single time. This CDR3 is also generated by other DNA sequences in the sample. The DNA for the CDR3 is TGTGCCAGCTCACCGACTAGCGGAACCGATACGCAGTATTTT. This encodes CASSPTSGTDTQYF. The chain uses TRBV18 and TRBJ2-3; 9 nucleotides agree with TRBD2. The junction had 4 bases not matched to a gene; V was cut back by 3 bases and J by 6 bases. The CDR3 covers 14 residues. Germline CDR1 reads KGHSH; CDR2 reads LQKENI. The full variable domain, in which reference TRBV18 and TRBJ2-3 provide the parts outside the CDR3, is NAGVMQNPRHLVRRRGQEARLRCSPMKGHSHVYWYRQLPEEGLKFMVYLQKENIIDESGMPKERFSAEFPKEGPSILRIQQVVRGDSAAYFCASSPTSGTDTQYFGPGTRLTVL.

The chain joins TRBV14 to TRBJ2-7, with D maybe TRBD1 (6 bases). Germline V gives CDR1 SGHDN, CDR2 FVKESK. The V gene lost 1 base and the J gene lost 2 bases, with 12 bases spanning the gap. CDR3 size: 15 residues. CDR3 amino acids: CASSQVTGFTYEQYF. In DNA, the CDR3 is TGTGCCAGCAGCCAAGTAACAGGGTTCACCTACGAGCAGTACTTC.

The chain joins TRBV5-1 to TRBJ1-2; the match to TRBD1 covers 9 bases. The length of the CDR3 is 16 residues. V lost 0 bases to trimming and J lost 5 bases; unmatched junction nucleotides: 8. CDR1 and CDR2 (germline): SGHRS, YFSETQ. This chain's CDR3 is CASSLAEDRGLYGYTF. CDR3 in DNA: TGCGCCAGCAGCTTGGCCGAGGACAGGGGTTTGTATGGCTACACCTTC.

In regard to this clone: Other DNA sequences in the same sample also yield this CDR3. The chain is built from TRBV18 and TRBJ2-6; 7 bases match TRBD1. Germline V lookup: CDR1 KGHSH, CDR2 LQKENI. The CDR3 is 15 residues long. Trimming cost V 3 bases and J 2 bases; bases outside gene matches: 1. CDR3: CASSPDRAGANVLTF. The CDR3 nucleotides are TGTGCCAGCTCACCCGACAGGGCTGGGGCCAACGTCCTGACTTTC.

CDR3: CASSDSVGYEQYF. The CDR3 DNA sequence: TGTGCCAGCAGTGATTCAGTGGGATACGAGCAGTACTTC. The chain has TRBV25-1 and TRBJ2-7; D is unclear. The germline V gene has CDR1 MGHDK and CDR2 SYGVNS. The CDR3 loop spans 13 amino acids. The germline V and J ends were trimmed by 3 bases and 4 bases, with 10 bases remaining between them.

The CDR3 loop reads CASSEDQLGRGRGYSNQPQHF. CDR3 in DNA: TGTGCCAGCAGTGAAGATCAGCTTGGGAGGGGTAGGGGGTATAGCAATCAGCCCCAGCATTTT. This rearrangement joins TRBV6-1 to TRBJ1-5, with D perhaps TRBD1 (6 bases). Germline-derived CDR1 and CDR2 are MNHNS and SASEGT. Trimming took 1 base from V and 0 from J, leaving 25 bases between them. The length of the CDR3 is 21 residues.

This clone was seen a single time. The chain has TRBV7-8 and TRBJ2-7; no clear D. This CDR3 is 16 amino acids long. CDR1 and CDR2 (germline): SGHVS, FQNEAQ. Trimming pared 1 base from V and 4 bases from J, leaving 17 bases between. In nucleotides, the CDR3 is TGTGCCAGCAGCTTAGGACCCGCCGCCCGTGTGTACGAGCAGTACTTC. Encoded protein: CASSLGPAARVYEQYF. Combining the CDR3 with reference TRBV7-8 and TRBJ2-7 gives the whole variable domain GAGVSQSPRYKVAKRGQDVALRCDPISGHVSLFWYQQALGQGPEFLTYFQNEAQLDKSGLPSDRFFAERPEGSVSTLKIQRTQQEDSAVYLCASSLGPAARVYEQYFGPGTRLTVT.

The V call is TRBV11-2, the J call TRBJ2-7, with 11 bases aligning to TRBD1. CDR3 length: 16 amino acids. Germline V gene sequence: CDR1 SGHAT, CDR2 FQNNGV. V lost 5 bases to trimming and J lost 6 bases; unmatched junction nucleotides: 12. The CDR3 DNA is TGTGCCAGCAGCGCACTCTCCGGGACAGGGGGTACCGAGCAGTACTTC. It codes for CASSALSGTGGTEQYF.

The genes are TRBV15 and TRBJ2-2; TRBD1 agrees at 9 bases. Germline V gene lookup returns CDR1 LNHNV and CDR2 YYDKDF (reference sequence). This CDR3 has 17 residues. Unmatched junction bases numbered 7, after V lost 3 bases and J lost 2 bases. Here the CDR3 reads CATSRAPGQGNTGELFF. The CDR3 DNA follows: TGTGCCACCAGCAGGGCTCCGGGACAGGGAAACACCGGGGAGCTGTTTTTT.

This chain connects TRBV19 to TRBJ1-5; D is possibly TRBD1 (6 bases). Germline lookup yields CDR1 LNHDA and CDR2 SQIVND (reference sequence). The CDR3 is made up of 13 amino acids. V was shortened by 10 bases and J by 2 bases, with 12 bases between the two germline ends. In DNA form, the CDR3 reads TGTGCCATTGACGCAGGGGGCAATCAGCCCCAGCATTTT. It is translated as CAIDAGGNQPQHF.

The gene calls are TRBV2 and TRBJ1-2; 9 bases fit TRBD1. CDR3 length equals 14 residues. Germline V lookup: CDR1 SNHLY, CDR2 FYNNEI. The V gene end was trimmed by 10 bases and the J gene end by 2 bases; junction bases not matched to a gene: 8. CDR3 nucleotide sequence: TGTGCCACCCCCCGGGACAGGGACAACTATGGCTACACCTTC. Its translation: CATPRDRDNYGYTF.

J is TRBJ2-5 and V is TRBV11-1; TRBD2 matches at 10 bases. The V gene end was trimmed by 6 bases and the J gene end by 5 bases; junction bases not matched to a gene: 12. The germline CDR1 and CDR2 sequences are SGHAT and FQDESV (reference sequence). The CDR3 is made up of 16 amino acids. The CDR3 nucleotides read TGTGCCAGCAGGGACACTAGCGGGAACGTCCGGGAGACCCAGTACTTC. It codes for CASRDTSGNVRETQYF.

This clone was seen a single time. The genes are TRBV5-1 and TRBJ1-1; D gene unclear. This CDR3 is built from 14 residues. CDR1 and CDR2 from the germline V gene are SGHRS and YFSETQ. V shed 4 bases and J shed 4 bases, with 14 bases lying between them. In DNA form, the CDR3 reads TGCGCCAGCAGCGCCCACATAGTTCGCACTGAAGCTTTCTTT. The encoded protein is CASSAHIVRTEAFF.

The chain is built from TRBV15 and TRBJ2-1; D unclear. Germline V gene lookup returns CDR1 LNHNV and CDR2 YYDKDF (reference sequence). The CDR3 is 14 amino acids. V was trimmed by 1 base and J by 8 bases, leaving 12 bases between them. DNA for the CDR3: TGTGCCACCAGCAGAGTCGACCCGGAAGATGAGCAGTTCTTC. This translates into CATSRVDPEDEQFF.

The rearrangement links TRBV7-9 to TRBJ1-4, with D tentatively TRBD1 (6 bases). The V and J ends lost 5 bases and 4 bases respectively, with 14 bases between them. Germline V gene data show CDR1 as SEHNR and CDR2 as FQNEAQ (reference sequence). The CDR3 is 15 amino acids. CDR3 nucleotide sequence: TGTGCCAGCAGCCAGGCGGGACACAATAATGAAAAACTGTTTTTT. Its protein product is CASSQAGHNNEKLFF.

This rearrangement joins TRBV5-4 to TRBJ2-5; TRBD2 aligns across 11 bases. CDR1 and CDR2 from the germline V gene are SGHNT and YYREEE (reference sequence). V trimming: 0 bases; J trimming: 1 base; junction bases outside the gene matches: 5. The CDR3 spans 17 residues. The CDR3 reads CASSLGRGLAAQETQYF. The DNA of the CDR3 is TGTGCCAGCAGCTTGGGGAGGGGACTAGCGGCCCAAGAGACCCAGTACTTC.

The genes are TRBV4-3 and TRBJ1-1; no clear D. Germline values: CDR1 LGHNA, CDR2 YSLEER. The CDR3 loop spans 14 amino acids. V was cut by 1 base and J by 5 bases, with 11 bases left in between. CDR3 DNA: TGCGCCAGCAGCCAAGGTTTTGCAGGAACTGAAGCTTTCTTT. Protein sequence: CASSQGFAGTEAFF.

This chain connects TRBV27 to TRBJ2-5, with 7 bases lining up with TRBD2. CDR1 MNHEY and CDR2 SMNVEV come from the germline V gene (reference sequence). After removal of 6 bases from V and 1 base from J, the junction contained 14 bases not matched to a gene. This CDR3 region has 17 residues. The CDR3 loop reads CASRRAGEGPFQETQYF. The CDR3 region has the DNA TGTGCCAGCAGGCGGGCGGGAGAGGGCCCTTTCCAAGAGACCCAGTACTTC.

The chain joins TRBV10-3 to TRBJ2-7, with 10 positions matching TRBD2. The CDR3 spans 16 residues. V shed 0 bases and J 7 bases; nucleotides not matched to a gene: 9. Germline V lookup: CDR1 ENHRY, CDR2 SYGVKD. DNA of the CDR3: TGTGCCATCAGTGAGTCTCCTAGCGGGGGTCCAGGGGAGCAGTACTTC. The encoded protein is CAISESPSGGPGEQYF.

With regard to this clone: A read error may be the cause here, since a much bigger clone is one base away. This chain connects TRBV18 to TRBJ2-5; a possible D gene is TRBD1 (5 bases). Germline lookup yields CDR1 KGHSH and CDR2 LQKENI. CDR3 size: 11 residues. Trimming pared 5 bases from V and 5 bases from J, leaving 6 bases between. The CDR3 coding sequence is TGTGCCAGCTCATCAGGGGAGACCCAGTACTTC. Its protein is CASSSGETQYF.

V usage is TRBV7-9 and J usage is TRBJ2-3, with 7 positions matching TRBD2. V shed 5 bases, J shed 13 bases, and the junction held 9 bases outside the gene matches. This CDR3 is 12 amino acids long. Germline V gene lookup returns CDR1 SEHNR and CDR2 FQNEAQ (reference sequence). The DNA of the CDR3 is TGTGCCAGCAGCCCATTAGGGCGGGAGAAGTATTTT. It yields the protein CASSPLGREKYF.